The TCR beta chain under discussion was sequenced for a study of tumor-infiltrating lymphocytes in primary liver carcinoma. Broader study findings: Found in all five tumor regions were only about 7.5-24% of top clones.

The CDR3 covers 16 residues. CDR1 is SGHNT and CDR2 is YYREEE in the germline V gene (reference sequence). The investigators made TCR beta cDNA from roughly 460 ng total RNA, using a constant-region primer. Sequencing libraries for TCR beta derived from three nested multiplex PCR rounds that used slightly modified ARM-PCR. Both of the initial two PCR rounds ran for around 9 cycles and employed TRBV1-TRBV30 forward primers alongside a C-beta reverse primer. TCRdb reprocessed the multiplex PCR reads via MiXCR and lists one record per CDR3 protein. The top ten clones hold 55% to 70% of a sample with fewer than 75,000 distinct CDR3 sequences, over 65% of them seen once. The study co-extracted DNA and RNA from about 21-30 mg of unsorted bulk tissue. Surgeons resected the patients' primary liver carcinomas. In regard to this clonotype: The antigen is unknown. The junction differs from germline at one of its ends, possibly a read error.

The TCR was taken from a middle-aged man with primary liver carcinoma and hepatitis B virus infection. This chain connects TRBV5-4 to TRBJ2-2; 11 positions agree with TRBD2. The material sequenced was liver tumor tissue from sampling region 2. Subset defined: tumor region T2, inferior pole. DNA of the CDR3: TGTGCCAGCAGTGGGACTAGCGGACCTAACGCCGGGGAGTTGTTTTTT. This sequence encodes CASSGTSGPNAGELFF. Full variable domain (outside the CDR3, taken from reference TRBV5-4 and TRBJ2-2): ETGVTQSPTHLIKTRGQQVTLRCSSQSGHNTVSWYQQALGQGPQFIFQYYREEENGRGNFPPRFSGLQFPNYSSELNVNALELDDSALYLCASSGTSGPNAGELFFGEGSRLTVL.